These 10 T cell receptor beta chains were sequenced from one sample in a study of blood T cell repertoires in COVID-19. Method: immunoSEQ multiplex PCR; TCRdb's copy keeps in-frame clones and lacks some. The repertoire holds roughly 200,000 clones, with over 65% as singletons. The sequenced sample consisted of peripheral blood. Source of these receptors: a person aged 65-85 years with COVID-19, enrolled during active disease.

V usage is TRBV7-2 and J usage is TRBJ1-2, with D possibly TRBD1 on 6 matching bases. The V gene's germline CDR1 is SGHTA and CDR2 FQGNSA. The CDR3 totals 14 residues. With 2 bases removed from V and 7 bases from J, the gap between germline ends came to 14 bases. Written as DNA, the CDR3 is TGTGCCAGCAGCTTACCAGGGACAATTAGTGGCTACACCTTC. The encoded protein is CASSLPGTISGYTF. Drawing the rest from reference TRBV7-2 and TRBJ1-2, the complete variable domain is GAGVSQSPSNKVTEKGKDVELRCDPISGHTALYWYRQSLGQGLEFLIYFQGNSAPDKSGLPSDRFSAERTGGSVSTLTIQRTQQEDSAVYLCASSLPGTISGYTFGSGTRLTVV.

The chain's CDR3 is CASSWGGSNTEAFF. The CDR3 DNA is TGCGCCAGCAGCTGGGGAGGCTCCAACACTGAAGCTTTCTTT. V gene TRBV5-1 combines with J gene TRBJ1-1, with D uncertain. The germline CDR1 and CDR2 sequences are SGHRS and YFSETQ. The CDR3 extends over 14 amino acids. Trimming left V 3 bases short and J 2 bases short, with 11 bases between.

This chain joins TRBV9 and TRBJ2-2, with 14 nucleotides matching TRBD2. Germline-derived CDR1 and CDR2 are SGDLS and YYNGEE. Trimming took 5 bases from V and 5 from J; bases not matched to a gene: 8. The CDR3 length is 17 residues. The CDR3 DNA reads as TGTGCCAGCAGTTGGGGACTAGCGGGAGTACAGACCGGGGAGCTGTTTTTT. It codes for CASSWGLAGVQTGELFF. Full variable domain (outside the CDR3, taken from reference TRBV9 and TRBJ2-2): DSGVTQTPKHLITATGQRVTLRCSPRSGDLSVYWYQQSLDQGLQFLIQYYNGEERAKGNILERFSAQQFPDLHSELNLSSLELGDSALYFCASSWGLAGVQTGELFFGEGSRLTVL.

The chain has TRBV19 and TRBJ1-6, with D maybe TRBD1 (6 bases). The V and J ends lost 4 bases and 8 bases respectively, with 12 bases between them. The CDR3 consists of 14 residues. In germline, CDR1 is LNHDA, CDR2 SQIVND (reference sequence). In DNA, the CDR3 is TGTGCCAGTAGTACTGCAGGGGATTATTCACCCCTCCACTTT. It is translated as CASSTAGDYSPLHF. Drawing the rest from reference TRBV19 and TRBJ1-6, the complete variable domain is DGGITQSPKYLFRKEGQNVTLSCEQNLNHDAMYWYRQDPGQGLRLIYYSQIVNDFQKGDIAEGYSVSREKKESFPLTVTSAQKNPTAFYLCASSTAGDYSPLHFGNGTRLTVT.

J is TRBJ2-2 and V is TRBV4-3, with D possibly TRBD1 on 6 matching bases. Germline V gene data show CDR1 as LGHNA and CDR2 as YSLEER. V shed 4 bases and J shed 4 bases, with 13 bases lying between them. The CDR3 spans 15 residues. CDR3: CASSPAVGGTGELFF. Here the CDR3 DNA reads TGCGCCAGCAGCCCAGCGGTAGGGGGCACCGGGGAGCTGTTTTTT.

The chain carries TRBV4-2 and TRBJ2-1, with 7 bases fitting TRBD2. The CDR3 spans 18 residues. V lost 1 base, J lost 5 bases, and 14 bases stayed unmatched. In germline, CDR1 is LGHNA, CDR2 YNFKEQ. CDR3 nucleotide sequence: TGTGCCAGCAGCCAAGTCCCCCGCGGGGGAGGGGCTCACAATGAGCAGTTCTTC. Its translation is CASSQVPRGGGAHNEQFF.

V is TRBV5-4 and J is TRBJ2-2; 8 bases line up with TRBD1. Germline CDR1 SGHNT, CDR2 YYREEE (reference sequence). The CDR3 has 15 residues. The V segment lost 0 bases and the J segment 8 bases; nucleotides outside the gene matches: 6. The chain's CDR3 is CASSLVGRGHGELFF. CDR3 in DNA: TGTGCCAGCAGCTTGGTGGGCAGGGGGCATGGGGAGCTGTTTTTT. The whole variable domain, remainder taken from reference TRBV5-4 and TRBJ2-2, is ETGVTQSPTHLIKTRGQQVTLRCSSQSGHNTVSWYQQALGQGPQFIFQYYREEENGRGNFPPRFSGLQFPNYSSELNVNALELDDSALYLCASSLVGRGHGELFFGEGSRLTVL.

The chain joins TRBV13 to TRBJ2-7; D is ambiguous. V was shortened by 0 bases and J by 1 base, with 4 bases between the two germline ends. CDR3 size: 13 residues. The V gene's germline CDR1 is PRHDT and CDR2 FYEKMQ (reference sequence). This CDR3 reads CASSLGRSYEQYF. For the CDR3, the DNA is TGTGCCAGCAGCTTAGGCAGGTCCTACGAGCAGTACTTC.

This clone was observed a handful of times. V usage is TRBV6-5 and J usage is TRBJ1-2, with D tentatively TRBD1 (6 bases). The CDR3 is 12 residues long. V was shortened by 5 bases and J by 8 bases, with 12 bases between the two germline ends. The germline gives CDR1 MNHEY, CDR2 SVGAGI. In nucleotides, the CDR3 is TGTGCCAGCAGTAGTACAGGGTACGGCTACACCTTC. This gives the protein CASSSTGYGYTF.

This chain connects TRBV7-7 to TRBJ1-2, with 7 bases identical to TRBD1. This CDR3 comprises 14 residues. Germline V gene data show CDR1 as SSHAT and CDR2 as FNYEAQ (reference sequence). V lost 5 bases and J lost 4; bases outside the gene matches: 7. The CDR3 sequence: CASSPDRNLYGYTF. CDR3 in DNA: TGTGCCAGCAGCCCGGACAGGAATCTCTATGGCTACACCTTC.